This T cell receptor beta chain originates from a study of blood T cell repertoires in COVID-19. In the authors' workflow: Amplification of reference gene primers provided the estimated nucleated cell counts. TCRdb's table, derived via immunoSEQ multiplex PCR, lists solely in-frame clones and lacks some. Clone size and the V and J calls come from that table; the DNA yielded D and trimming. This sample has under 150,000 clones, with approximately 86% found just once. Donors in Cohort 3 who had recovered were those with two negative PCRs, healthcare professional clearance, or resolution of their symptoms. Germline-derived CDR1 and CDR2 are LNHDA and SQIVND (reference sequence). V was clipped by 7 bases and J by 2 bases; unmatched bases: 8. This CDR3 comprises 15 residues.

Sample: PBMCs or T cells enriched from blood (not recorded which). V gene TRBV19 combines with J gene TRBJ1-2, with TRBD1 matching 9 bases. The origin of this receptor is a woman aged 40 to 50 who had recovered from COVID-19. In DNA, the CDR3 is TGTGCCAGTATTGCGGGACAGGGATACAACTATGGCTACACCTTC. It codes for CASIAGQGYNYGYTF.